A single sample is the source of the 5 T cell receptor beta chains below, sequenced in a study of naive and memory T cell subsets (dated by TCRdb to the late 2010s). Library construction relied on UMI-ligation and nested PCR. TCRdb records Illumina MiSeq as the sequencer. To cover both TRBC1 and TRBC2, the beta constant-region primer consisted of an equimolar mix of two oligonucleotides. In TCRdb, the public reads were trimmed at Q25 with fastp and aligned with MiXCR, with productive beta chains retained. Rows are combined by CDR3 protein, so each entry shows the most common genes and DNA. Counted in this sample were approximately 82,000 distinct CDR3 sequences; 6% to 7.5% of them appeared once. The top ten clones comprise over 1.5% of the sample. The sample taken for sequencing was central memory CD4+ T cells from blood. The meaning of the sample's cell subset or site label: central memory, CD45RA- CD27+. Receptors originate from a human donor in good health.

This clonotype showed up many times. Sequence at one end of the junction differs from germline and may be a read error. The rearrangement links TRBV27 to TRBJ1-2, with 9 bases matching TRBD1. The V gene's germline CDR1 is MNHEY and CDR2 SMNVEV (reference sequence). This CDR3 spans 14 amino acids. In DNA, the CDR3 is TGTGCCAGCAGACAACAGGGGGCTAAATATGGCTACACCTTC. Its translation: CASRQQGAKYGYTF.

CDR3 region: CASSHPPGTGAYNEQFF. The CDR3 nucleotides read TGCGCCAGCAGCCATCCGCCCGGGACAGGAGCCTACAATGAGCAGTTCTTC. The chain employs TRBV4-3 and TRBJ2-1; 8 bases agree with TRBD1. The length of the CDR3 is 17 residues. Germline CDR1 is LGHNA and CDR2 is YSLEER. V was pared by 3 bases and J by 2 bases, with 9 bases of the junction left unmatched.

This clonotype was seen at least ten times. The chain has TRBV6-2 or TRBV6-3 and TRBJ2-1, with 8 bases that match TRBD1. The CDR3 contains 14 residues. V was pared by 6 bases and J by 6 bases, with 7 bases of the junction left unmatched. From germline, CDR1 is MNHEY and CDR2 SVGEGT. The DNA of the CDR3 is TGTGCCAGCAGAGTGGACAGGGTAGTCAATGAGCAGTTCTTC. This gives the protein CASRVDRVVNEQFF.

The chain couples TRBV20-1 to TRBJ2-3; 7 positions match TRBD2. Germline assignment: CDR1 DFQATT and CDR2 SNEGSKA (reference sequence). The CDR3 has 13 amino acids. V lost 7 bases to trimming and J lost 3 bases; unmatched junction nucleotides: 7. The CDR3 spells CSENLRGTDTQYF. The DNA for the CDR3 is TGCAGTGAGAACTTGCGGGGGACAGATACGCAGTATTTT.

This rearrangement joins TRBV11-1 to TRBJ1-1; 7 nucleotides match TRBD1. Trimming removed 5 bases from V and 10 bases from J; junction bases left unmatched: 10. Germline V gene lookup returns CDR1 SGHAT and CDR2 FQDESV (reference sequence). This CDR3 comprises 13 residues. CDR3: CASSLPTGIGAFF. The CDR3 DNA follows: TGTGCCAGCAGCCTACCGACAGGGATAGGAGCTTTCTTT.